This TCR beta chain was identified during a study of T cells expressing NK-cell markers. TCRdb reprocessed the 5' RACE reads; each CDR3 protein has one entry and no DNA is given. This sample's clone table lists more than 400,000 distinct CDR3 sequences. The CDR3 length is 16 residues. Germline V lookup: CDR1 SGHDT, CDR2 YYEEEE. The sample taken for sequencing was blood T cells: a sorted CD56 or NKG2C T cell subset, CD4+ or CD8+ T cells, or bulk PBMC T cells (not recorded which). The clonotype originates from a woman aged 18 to 75 in good health. The V call is TRBV5-6, the J call TRBJ2-3; the TCRdb call, TRBD1, lacks DNA for checking. The CDR3 sequence is CASIQRRTGSTDTQYF.